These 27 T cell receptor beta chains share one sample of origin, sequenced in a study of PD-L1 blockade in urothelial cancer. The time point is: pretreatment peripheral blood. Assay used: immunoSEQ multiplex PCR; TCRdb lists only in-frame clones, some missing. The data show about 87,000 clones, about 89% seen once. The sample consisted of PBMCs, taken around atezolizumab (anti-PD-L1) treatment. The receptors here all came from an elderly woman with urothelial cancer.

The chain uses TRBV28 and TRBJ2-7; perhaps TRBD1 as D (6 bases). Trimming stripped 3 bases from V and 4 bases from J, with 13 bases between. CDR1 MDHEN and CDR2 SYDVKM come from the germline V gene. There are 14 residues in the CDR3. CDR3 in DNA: TGTGCCAGCAGTTTTCAGGGGTTTAGGTACGAGCAGTACTTC. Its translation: CASSFQGFRYEQYF.

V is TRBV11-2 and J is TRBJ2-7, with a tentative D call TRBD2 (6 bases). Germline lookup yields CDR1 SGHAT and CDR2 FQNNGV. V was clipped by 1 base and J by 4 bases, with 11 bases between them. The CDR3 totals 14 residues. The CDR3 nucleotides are TGTGCCAGCAGCTTAGCCGGGAGTGGATACGAGCAGTACTTC. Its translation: CASSLAGSGYEQYF. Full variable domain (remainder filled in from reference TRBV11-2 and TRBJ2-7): EAGVAQSPRYKIIEKRQSVAFWCNPISGHATLYWYQQILGQGPKLLIQFQNNGVVDDSQLPKDRFSAERLKGVDSTLKIQPAKLEDSAVYLCASSLAGSGYEQYFGPGTRLTVT.

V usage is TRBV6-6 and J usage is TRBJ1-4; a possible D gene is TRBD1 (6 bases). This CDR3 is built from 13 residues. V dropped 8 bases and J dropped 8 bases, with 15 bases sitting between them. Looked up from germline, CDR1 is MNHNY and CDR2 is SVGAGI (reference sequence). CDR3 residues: CASLDSLGEKLFF. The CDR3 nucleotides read TGTGCCAGCCTGGACAGTTTAGGCGAAAAACTGTTTTTT.

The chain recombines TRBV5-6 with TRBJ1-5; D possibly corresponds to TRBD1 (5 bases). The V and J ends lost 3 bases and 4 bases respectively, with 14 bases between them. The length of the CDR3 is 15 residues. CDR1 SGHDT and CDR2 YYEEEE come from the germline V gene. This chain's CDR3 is CASSSGRASNQPQHF. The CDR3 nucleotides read TGTGCCAGCAGCTCAGGGAGGGCGAGTAATCAGCCCCAGCATTTT.

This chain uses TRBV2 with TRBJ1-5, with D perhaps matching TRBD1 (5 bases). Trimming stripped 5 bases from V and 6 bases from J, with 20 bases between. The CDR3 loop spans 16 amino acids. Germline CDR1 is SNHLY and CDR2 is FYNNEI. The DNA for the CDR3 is TGTGCCAGCAGTCTTAGTGGGGCAGGGTTGGGTCAGCCCCAGCATTTT. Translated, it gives CASSLSGAGLGQPQHF.

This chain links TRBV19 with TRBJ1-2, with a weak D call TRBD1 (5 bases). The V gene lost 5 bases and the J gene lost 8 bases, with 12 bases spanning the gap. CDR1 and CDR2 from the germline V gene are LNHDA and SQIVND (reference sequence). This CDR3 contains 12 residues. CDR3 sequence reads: CASSQGELGYTF. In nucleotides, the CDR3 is TGTGCCAGTAGTCAGGGTGAGCTGGGCTACACCTTC.

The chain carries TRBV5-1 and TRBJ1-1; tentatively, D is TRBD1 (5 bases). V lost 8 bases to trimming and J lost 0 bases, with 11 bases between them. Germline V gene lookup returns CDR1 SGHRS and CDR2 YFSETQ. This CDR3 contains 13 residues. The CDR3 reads CASSGLLNTEAFF. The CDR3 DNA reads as TGCGCCAGTTCGGGACTCCTGAACACTGAAGCTTTCTTT.

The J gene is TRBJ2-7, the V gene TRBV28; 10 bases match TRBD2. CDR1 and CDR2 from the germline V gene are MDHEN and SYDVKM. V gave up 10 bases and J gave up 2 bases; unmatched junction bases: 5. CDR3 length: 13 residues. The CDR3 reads CATVTSGAYEQYF. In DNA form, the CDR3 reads TGTGCCACCGTCACTAGCGGGGCCTACGAGCAGTACTTC.

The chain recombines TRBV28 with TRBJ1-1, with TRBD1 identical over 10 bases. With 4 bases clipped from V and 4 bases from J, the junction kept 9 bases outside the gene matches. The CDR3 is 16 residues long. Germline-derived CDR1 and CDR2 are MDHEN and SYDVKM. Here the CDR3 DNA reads TGTGCCAGCAGTTCCCCAGAGGGACAGGGGACCACTGAAGCTTTCTTT. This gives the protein CASSSPEGQGTTEAFF.

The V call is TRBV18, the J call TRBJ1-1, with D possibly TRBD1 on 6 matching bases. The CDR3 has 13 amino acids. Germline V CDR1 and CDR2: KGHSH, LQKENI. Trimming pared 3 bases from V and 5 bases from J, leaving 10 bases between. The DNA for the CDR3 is TGTGCCAGCTCACCGAAGGGGGTTACTGAAGCTTTCTTT. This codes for CASSPKGVTEAFF.

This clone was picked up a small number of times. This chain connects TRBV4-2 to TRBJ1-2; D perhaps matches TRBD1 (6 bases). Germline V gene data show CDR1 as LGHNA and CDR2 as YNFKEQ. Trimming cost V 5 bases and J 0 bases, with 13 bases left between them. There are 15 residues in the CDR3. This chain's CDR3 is CASSYGQLANYGYTF. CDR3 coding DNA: TGTGCCAGCAGCTACGGACAGTTAGCTAACTATGGCTACACCTTC.

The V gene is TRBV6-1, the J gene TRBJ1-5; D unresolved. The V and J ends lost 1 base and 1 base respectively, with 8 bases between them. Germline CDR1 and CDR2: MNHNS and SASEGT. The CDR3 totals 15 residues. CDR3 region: CASSEEGRSNQPQHF. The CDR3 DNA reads TGTGCCAGCAGTGAAGAAGGGAGAAGCAATCAGCCCCAGCATTTT.

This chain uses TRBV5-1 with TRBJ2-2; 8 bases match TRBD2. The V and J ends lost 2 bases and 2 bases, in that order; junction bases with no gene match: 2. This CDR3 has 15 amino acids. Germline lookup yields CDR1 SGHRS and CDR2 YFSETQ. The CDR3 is CASSFSGTNTGELFF. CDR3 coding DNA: TGCGCCAGCAGCTTTAGCGGGACCAACACCGGGGAGCTGTTTTTT.

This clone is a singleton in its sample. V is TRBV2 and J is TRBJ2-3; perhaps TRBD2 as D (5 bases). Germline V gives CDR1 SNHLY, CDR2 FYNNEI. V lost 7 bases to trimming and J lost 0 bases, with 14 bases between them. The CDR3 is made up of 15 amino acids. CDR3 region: CASTNEGLSTDTQYF. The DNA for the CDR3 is TGTGCCAGCACCAACGAGGGTCTCAGCACAGATACGCAGTATTTT.

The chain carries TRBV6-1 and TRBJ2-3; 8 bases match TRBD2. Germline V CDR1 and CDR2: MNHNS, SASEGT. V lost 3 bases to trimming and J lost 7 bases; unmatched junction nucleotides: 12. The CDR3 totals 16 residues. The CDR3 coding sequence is TGTGCCAGCAGTGATACCTTCCCGGGGGGGAGAAATACGCAGTATTTT. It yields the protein CASSDTFPGGRNTQYF.

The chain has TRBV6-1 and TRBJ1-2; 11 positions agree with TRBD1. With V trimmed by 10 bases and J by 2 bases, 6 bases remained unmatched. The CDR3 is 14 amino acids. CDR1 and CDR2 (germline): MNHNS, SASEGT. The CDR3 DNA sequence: TGTGCCACAAAGTGGGACAGGGGGAACTATGGCTACACCTTC. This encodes CATKWDRGNYGYTF.

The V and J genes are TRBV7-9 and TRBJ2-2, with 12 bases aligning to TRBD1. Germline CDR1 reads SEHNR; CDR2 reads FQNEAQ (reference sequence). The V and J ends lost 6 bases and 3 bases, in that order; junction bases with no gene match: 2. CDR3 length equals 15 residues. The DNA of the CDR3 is TGTGCCAGCAGAGGGACAGGGGGCGACACCGGGGAGCTGTTTTTT. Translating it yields CASRGTGGDTGELFF.

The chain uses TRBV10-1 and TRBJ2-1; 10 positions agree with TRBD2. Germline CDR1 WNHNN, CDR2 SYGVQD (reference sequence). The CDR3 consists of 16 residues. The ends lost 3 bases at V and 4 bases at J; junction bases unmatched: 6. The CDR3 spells CASSDPQREGYNEQFF. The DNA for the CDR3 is TGCGCCAGCAGTGACCCTCAGCGGGAGGGTTACAATGAGCAGTTCTTC.

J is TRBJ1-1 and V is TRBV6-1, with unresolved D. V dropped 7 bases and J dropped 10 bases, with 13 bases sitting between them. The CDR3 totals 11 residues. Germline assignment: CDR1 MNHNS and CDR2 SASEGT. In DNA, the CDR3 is TGTGCCAGCACCCGAGAGCGTTTAGCTTTCTTT. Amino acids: CASTRERLAFF.

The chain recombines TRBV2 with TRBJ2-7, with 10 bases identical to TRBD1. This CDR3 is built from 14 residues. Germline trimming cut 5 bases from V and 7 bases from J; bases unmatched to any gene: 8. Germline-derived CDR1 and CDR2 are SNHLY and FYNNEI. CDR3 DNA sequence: TGTGCCAGCAGTTCCGGGACAGGGGAATTTGAGCAGTACTTC. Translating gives CASSSGTGEFEQYF.

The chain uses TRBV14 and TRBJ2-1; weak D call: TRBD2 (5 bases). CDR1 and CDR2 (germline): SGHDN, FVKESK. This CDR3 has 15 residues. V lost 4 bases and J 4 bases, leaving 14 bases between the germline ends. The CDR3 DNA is TGTGCCAGCAGCCCCGACTACCTCCCATACAATGAGCAGTTCTTC. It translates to CASSPDYLPYNEQFF.

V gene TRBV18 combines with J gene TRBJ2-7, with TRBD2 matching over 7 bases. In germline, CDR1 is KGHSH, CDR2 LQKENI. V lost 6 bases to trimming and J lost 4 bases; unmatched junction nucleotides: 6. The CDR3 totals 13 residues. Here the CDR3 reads CASSGGSPYEQYF. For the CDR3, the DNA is TGTGCCAGCTCGGGGGGGTCACCATACGAGCAGTACTTC.

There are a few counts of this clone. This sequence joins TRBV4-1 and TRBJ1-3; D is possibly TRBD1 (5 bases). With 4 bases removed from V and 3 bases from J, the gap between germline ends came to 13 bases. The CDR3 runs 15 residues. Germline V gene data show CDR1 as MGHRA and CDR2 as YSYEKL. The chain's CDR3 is CASSLGQAGGNTIYF. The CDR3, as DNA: TGCGCCAGCAGCCTGGGGCAGGCAGGTGGAAACACCATATATTTT.

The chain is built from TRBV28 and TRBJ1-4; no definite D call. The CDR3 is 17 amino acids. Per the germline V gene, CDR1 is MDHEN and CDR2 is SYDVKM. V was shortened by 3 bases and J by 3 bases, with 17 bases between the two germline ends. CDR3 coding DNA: TGTGCCAGCAGTTTTTCGATCTGGGCTGGATCTAATGAAAAACTGTTTTTT. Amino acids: CASSFSIWAGSNEKLFF.

The CDR3 sequence is CASSPRTSGRALNEQFF. The CDR3 coding sequence is TGTGCCAGCAGCCCCCGGACTAGCGGGAGGGCACTGAATGAGCAGTTCTTC. This chain uses TRBV7-3 with TRBJ2-1, with 15 bases lining up with TRBD2. This CDR3 is built from 17 residues. CDR1 is SGHTA, CDR2 FQGTGA, per germline. The ends lost 5 bases at V and 7 bases at J; junction bases unmatched: 9.

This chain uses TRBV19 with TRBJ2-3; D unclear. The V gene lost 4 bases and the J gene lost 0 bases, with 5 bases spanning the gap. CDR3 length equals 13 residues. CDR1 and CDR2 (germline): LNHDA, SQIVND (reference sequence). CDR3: CASSKPSTDTQYF. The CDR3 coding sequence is TGTGCCAGTAGTAAGCCTAGCACAGATACGCAGTATTTT.

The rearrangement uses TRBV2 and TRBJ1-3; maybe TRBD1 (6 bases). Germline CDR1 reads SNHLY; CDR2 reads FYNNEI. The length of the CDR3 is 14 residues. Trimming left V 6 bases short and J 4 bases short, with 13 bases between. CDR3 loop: CASSEGVPGNTIYF. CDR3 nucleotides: TGTGCCAGCAGCGAGGGGGTCCCGGGAAACACCATATATTTT.